The 32 T cell receptor delta chains given below trace back to one sample, sequenced in a study of Vδ1+ human thymocytes. General study points: Thymic TRG and TRD repertoires appeared highly polyclonal.

The antigens for these receptors are not known. RNA was extracted from the cells and then reverse transcribed. The CDR3 regions were amplified by multiplex PCR from V-gene primers to a constant-region primer. TCRdb reanalysed the multiplex PCR reads with CATT. The table lists 45,000 to 75,000 delta-chain clones, about 16% of them singletons. Sequenced material: Vdelta1+ gamma-delta thymocytes from the thymus. The subset here: FACS-sorted CD3+ TCRalphabeta- TCRVdelta1+ TCRVdelta2- thymocytes. The receptors come from a girl under three years old who had congenital heart surgery.

V is TRDV1 and J is TRDJ1; TRDD3 matches 9 bases. The CDR3 has 25 residues. The V and J ends lost 0 bases and 1 base, in that order; junction bases with no gene match: 30. The germline gives CDR1 TSWWSYY, CDR2 QGS. The CDR3 spells CALGELSLTQTLYWGTLEATDKLIF. The CDR3 DNA follows: TGTGCTCTTGGGGAACTAAGCCTTACCCAAACCTTGTACTGGGGGACCCTCGAGGCCACCGATAAACTCATCTTT.

This clone was detected a few times. The chain is built from TRDV1 and TRDJ1; TRDD3 agrees at 13 bases. Germline V gene sequence: CDR1 TSWWSYY, CDR2 QGS. The CDR3 length is 25 residues. The V segment lost 2 bases and the J segment 0 bases; nucleotides outside the gene matches: 27. The CDR3 loop reads CALGEFEGHHWGIRRRGPYTDKLIF. CDR3 DNA sequence: TGTGCTCTTGGGGAATTTGAGGGGCACCACTGGGGGATACGCCGAAGGGGACCGTACACCGATAAACTCATCTTT.

The chain employs TRDV1 and TRDJ1; 9 nucleotides line up with TRDD3. Germline loops: CDR1 TSWWSYY, CDR2 QGS. CDR3 length: 16 residues. V lost 0 bases and J lost 10; bases outside the gene matches: 12. CDR3 nucleotide sequence: TGTGCTCTTGGGGAACTTACTAGGGGATACGCTCTAGTACTCATCTTT. As protein: CALGELTRGYALVLIF.

The chain links TRDV1 to TRDJ1; possibly TRDD2 for D (6 bases). V dropped 1 base and J dropped 4 bases, with 28 bases sitting between them. Germline CDR1 and CDR2: TSWWSYY and QGS. The CDR3 has 20 residues. In DNA form, the CDR3 reads TGTGCTCTTGGGGAACCGATCGCCATTCCTAGCGGGTTCCCCGGCGATAAACTCATCTTT. Its translation: CALGEPIAIPSGFPGDKLIF.

A remark on this clone: This could be a read error, since a much larger clone is one nucleotide away. The gene calls are TRDV2 and TRDJ1, with 9 bases aligning to TRDD3. V gave up 0 bases and J gave up 4 bases; unmatched junction bases: 14. Germline V gives CDR1 GEAIGNYY, CDR2 EKD. CDR3 length: 18 amino acids. The CDR3 is CACDTEDRWGYGGDKLIF. As DNA, the CDR3 is TGTGCCTGTGACACCGAAGATCGATGGGGATACGGAGGCGATAAACTCATCTTT.

There are a few counts of this clone. The chain combines TRDV2 with TRDJ1; TRDD3 matches at 8 bases. The CDR3 runs to 17 residues. Germline V lookup: CDR1 GEAIGNYY, CDR2 EKD. Trimming removed 3 bases from V and 1 base from J; junction bases left unmatched: 12. The CDR3 DNA sequence: TGTGCCTGTGACCCGATTGTACTGGGGGCATGCACCGATAAACTCATCTTT. Translating gives CACDPIVLGACTDKLIF.

The V and J genes are TRDV1 and TRDJ1; TRDD2 might be the D (9 bases). The ends were cut back, 4 bases at V and 0 bases at J, with 30 bases in the middle. The germline V gene has CDR1 TSWWSYY and CDR2 QGS. CDR3 length equals 21 residues. The CDR3 loop is CALGARPGLPTLLGDTDKLIF. The CDR3 coding sequence is TGTGCTCTTGGGGCCCGACCAGGCCTTCCTACCCTACTGGGGGACACCGATAAACTCATCTTT.

This chain uses TRDV1 with TRDJ1; no clear D. The germline gives CDR1 TSWWSYY, CDR2 QGS. The CDR3 length is 21 residues. V was trimmed by 0 bases and J by 0 bases, leaving 26 bases between them. The CDR3 bases are TGTGCTCTTGGGGAACTACCCTTTTTCGGAGCTAGGGTCGGGTACACCGATAAACTCATCTTT. Encoded protein: CALGELPFFGARVGYTDKLIF.

This clone was seen only a few times. This rearrangement joins TRDV1 to TRDJ2, with 8 bases identical to TRDD3. Germline assignment: CDR1 TSWWSYY and CDR2 QGS. The CDR3 consists of 17 residues. With V trimmed by 1 base and J by 5 bases, 9 bases remained unmatched. The CDR3 reads CALGERGYQRGTAQLFF. The CDR3, as DNA: TGTGCTCTTGGGGAACGGGGATACCAAAGGGGAACAGCACAACTCTTCTTT.

This clone was counted only a few times. V usage is TRDV1 and J usage is TRDJ1, with 9 bases aligning to TRDD3. With V trimmed by 2 bases and J by 7 bases, 17 bases remained unmatched. This CDR3 has 18 residues. Germline CDR1 reads TSWWSYY; CDR2 reads QGS. CDR3 residues: CALGEFLSYGDTRGKLIF. CDR3 DNA sequence: TGTGCTCTTGGGGAATTCCTCTCCTACGGGGATACGCGGGGTAAACTCATCTTT.

This clone was observed a handful of times. This rearrangement joins TRDV1 to TRDJ1; 8 bases match TRDD3. Losses at the gene ends were 3 bases for V and 6 bases for J; bases not matched to a gene: 15. Germline assignment: CDR1 TSWWSYY and CDR2 QGS. CDR3 length: 17 amino acids. CDR3 DNA: TGTGCTCTTGGGGACAACTCGGGATACGGCCCGATTAATAAACTCATCTTT. Translating it yields CALGDNSGYGPINKLIF.

The chain combines TRDV1 with TRDJ1, with 8 bases fitting TRDD2. CDR1 TSWWSYY and CDR2 QGS come from the germline V gene. The CDR3 contains 19 residues. The J segment lost 2 bases and the V segment lost 1 base, leaving 15 bases of the junction unmatched. The CDR3 nucleotides read TGTGCTCTTGGGGAACCGACTTCCTACGCTTCAACTCCGACCGATAAACTCATCTTT. This gives the protein CALGEPTSYASTPTDKLIF.

This chain joins TRDV1 and TRDJ1, with 8 bases matching TRDD3. The CDR3 loop spans 18 amino acids. V gave up 0 bases and J gave up 0 bases; unmatched junction bases: 9. From germline, CDR1 is TSWWSYY and CDR2 QGS. The CDR3 region has the DNA TGTGCTCTTGGGGAACTTTCATATCTGGGGGACCACACCGATAAACTCATCTTT. Its protein is CALGELSYLGDHTDKLIF.

In this sample, this clone turned up a few times. The V and J genes are TRDV1 and TRDJ1, with TRDD2 matching 8 bases. Per germline, CDR1 TSWWSYY and CDR2 QGS. Trimming took 2 bases from V and 1 from J; bases not matched to a gene: 30. The CDR3 sequence is 24 residues long. The CDR3 DNA sequence: TGTGCTCTTGGGGAATATCGACTTCCTACGAGGACTGGGTGTTACAGTACCGCCACCGATAAACTCATCTTT. It is translated as CALGEYRLPTRTGCYSTATDKLIF.

This chain connects TRDV1 to TRDJ1, with 9 positions matching TRDD3. V gave up 0 bases and J gave up 1 base; unmatched junction bases: 18. Germline V gene lookup returns CDR1 TSWWSYY and CDR2 QGS. CDR3 length: 21 amino acids. Here the CDR3 reads CALGELLAGTGGKSFTDKLIF. CDR3 sequence (DNA): TGTGCTCTTGGGGAACTCCTAGCCGGTACTGGGGGAAAAAGCTTCACCGATAAACTCATCTTT.

This clone was seen a few times. The chain uses TRDV2 and TRDJ1; 8 bases are shared with TRDD3. CDR3 length equals 18 residues. V lost 3 bases, J lost 0 bases, and 14 bases stayed unmatched. Germline V gives CDR1 GEAIGNYY, CDR2 EKD. The CDR3 DNA follows: TGTGCCTGTGACTCCCGCGTGGTGGGGGATCCTCACACCGATAAACTCATCTTT. It specifies CACDSRVVGDPHTDKLIF.

This clone has a handful of counts. This chain connects TRDV1 to TRDJ1, with 10 bases that match TRDD3. The germline V gene encodes CDR1 TSWWSYY and CDR2 QGS. The CDR3 totals 20 residues. The V segment lost 2 bases and the J segment 2 bases; nucleotides outside the gene matches: 17. The CDR3 here is CALGERRDLGGYERTDKLIF. CDR3 sequence (DNA): TGTGCTCTTGGGGAAAGGAGGGACCTAGGGGGATACGAACGGACCGATAAACTCATCTTT.

This clone was counted between two and nine times. V and J are TRDV1 and TRDJ1; either TRDD2 or TRDD3 may supply D (9 bases each). The CDR3 loop spans 25 amino acids. V was clipped by 0 bases and J by 0 bases, with 38 bases between them. Germline V gene data show CDR1 as TSWWSYY and CDR2 as QGS. CDR3 sequence (DNA): TGTGCTCTTGGGGAACTCAGGCCTTCCTACACCGGCTGGGGGATCAAGGGAACCTACACCGATAAACTCATCTTT. Protein product: CALGELRPSYTGWGIKGTYTDKLIF.

This rearrangement joins TRDV1 to TRDJ1, with D possibly matching TRDD3 (6 bases). The germline V gene has CDR1 TSWWSYY and CDR2 QGS. V lost 2 bases and J lost 0, with 16 bases in between. The CDR3 loop spans 17 amino acids. This chain's CDR3 is CALGEAPGDKYTDKLIF. CDR3 nucleotides: TGTGCTCTTGGGGAAGCTCCGGGGGACAAATACACCGATAAACTCATCTTT.

This clone was seen only a few times. The V gene is TRDV1, the J gene TRDJ1, with a possible D match to TRDD3 (6 bases). The CDR3 consists of 20 residues. CDR1 and CDR2 (germline): TSWWSYY, QGS. Trimming shortened V by 3 bases and J by 0 bases, and 26 bases separated the two germline ends. In DNA, the CDR3 is TGTGCTCTTGGGGAGGGGGGCGCTGTGGGGGCGTCCCTGTACACCGATAAACTCATCTTT. This gives the protein CALGEGGAVGASLYTDKLIF.

This rearrangement joins TRDV1 to TRDJ1; TRDD3 matches at 10 bases. Germline values: CDR1 TSWWSYY, CDR2 QGS. There are 22 residues in the CDR3. V was pared by 1 base and J by 0 bases, with 20 bases of the junction left unmatched. CDR3 bases: TGTGCTCTTGGGGAACGGCTTGACCCGTCGGTGGGGGATACAATGTACACCGATAAACTCATCTTT. Translated: CALGERLDPSVGDTMYTDKLIF.

The rearrangement links TRDV1 to TRDJ1, with a tentative D call TRDD3 (5 bases). The CDR3 spans 14 residues. Deletions cut 4 bases from V and 1 base from J, with 10 bases between. Germline values: CDR1 TSWWSYY, CDR2 QGS. CDR3 DNA sequence: TGTGCTCTTGGGGCCAAGGGGGTCACCGATAAACTCATCTTT. Its translation: CALGAKGVTDKLIF.

This clone was counted only a few times. This chain uses TRDV1 with TRDJ1; a possible D gene is TRDD3 (6 bases). The CDR3 covers 21 residues. V lost 0 bases to trimming and J lost 0 bases, with 26 bases between them. The germline V gene has CDR1 TSWWSYY and CDR2 QGS. DNA of the CDR3: TGTGCTCTTGGGGAACTACCCGTAGGCCTGGGGACCCCCGTATACACCGATAAACTCATCTTT. It translates to CALGELPVGLGTPVYTDKLIF.

The genes are TRDV1 and TRDJ1, with TRDD3 as a possible D gene (5 bases). The CDR3 runs 17 residues. V was pared by 5 bases and J by 3 bases, with 22 bases between. Germline values: CDR1 TSWWSYY, CDR2 QGS. The chain's CDR3 is CALGTGNHGRIADKLIF. In DNA form, the CDR3 reads TGTGCTCTTGGGACAGGCAATCACGGCAGGATAGCCGATAAACTCATCTTT.

The V and J genes are TRDV1 and TRDJ1; the D is unclear. Germline CDR1 reads TSWWSYY; CDR2 reads QGS. Trimming left V 2 bases short and J 0 bases short, with 16 bases between. The CDR3 loop spans 17 amino acids. In DNA form, the CDR3 reads TGTGCTCTTGGGGAAGCTTACGACCTTACTCACACCGATAAACTCATCTTT. Translation: CALGEAYDLTHTDKLIF.

The chain employs TRDV1 and TRDJ1, with D perhaps matching TRDD3 (6 bases). This CDR3 has 21 amino acids. The germline CDR1 and CDR2 sequences are TSWWSYY and QGS. The ends were cut back, 2 bases at V and 0 bases at J, with 28 bases in the middle. Here the CDR3 DNA reads TGTGCTCTTGGGGAAAGGCGCGAGACCTACTCTCACTGGGAGCACACCGATAAACTCATCTTT. Encoded protein: CALGERRETYSHWEHTDKLIF.

As to this clone: The junction departs from germline at one end; a sequencing error may be responsible. Other DNA sequences in this sample translate to the same CDR3. The rearrangement links TRDV1 to TRDJ1, with 9 bases identical to TRDD3. The CDR3 loop spans 21 amino acids. Germline CDR1 reads TSWWSYY; CDR2 reads QGS. CDR3 in amino acids: CALGEMAPTEGGYPYTDKLIF. The CDR3 DNA reads as TGTGCTCTGGGGGAAATGGCTCCTACAGAAGGGGGATACCCGTACACCGATAAACTCATCTTT.

This clone appeared a few times. V gene TRDV1 combines with J gene TRDJ1, with a tentative D call TRDD3 (6 bases). This CDR3 contains 18 residues. The V end was cut by 2 bases, the J end by 0 bases, with 19 bases between. The germline V gene has CDR1 TSWWSYY and CDR2 QGS. The CDR3 loop reads CALGENADLGNYTDKLIF. The DNA of the CDR3 is TGTGCTCTTGGGGAAAATGCGGACCTGGGGAATTACACCGATAAACTCATCTTT.

This rearrangement joins TRDV1 to TRDJ1; TRDD3 matches at 12 bases. The CDR3 is 23 amino acids. CDR1 and CDR2 (germline): TSWWSYY, QGS. V lost 1 base and J lost 5; bases outside the gene matches: 26. This CDR3 is CALGEPYRGVPTGGYRGTDKLIF. CDR3 in DNA: TGTGCTCTTGGGGAACCCTACAGAGGGGTACCTACTGGGGGATACAGGGGAACTGATAAACTCATCTTT.

This clone was detected a few times. The junction departs from the called germline gene at one end, perhaps through a read error. The chain employs TRDV2 and TRDJ1; D remains unclear. CDR3 length equals 18 residues. In germline, CDR1 is GEAIGNYY, CDR2 EKD. The CDR3 spells CACDTRKRGTAYTDKLTF. CDR3 sequence (DNA): TGTGCCTGTGACACCCGGAAGCGAGGGACCGCGTACACCGATAAACTCACCTTT.

This clone occurred once. J is TRDJ1 and V is TRDV1; 11 positions agree with TRDD3. The V segment lost 3 bases and the J segment 2 bases; nucleotides outside the gene matches: 26. This CDR3 is built from 23 residues. Germline CDR1 is TSWWSYY and CDR2 is QGS. CDR3 sequence: CALGDRRPSFAPGGYCPTDKLIF. CDR3 coding DNA: TGTGCTCTTGGGGATCGACGGCCTTCCTTTGCCCCTGGGGGATACTGCCCGACCGATAAACTCATCTTT.

The chain is built from TRDV1 and TRDJ1, with D unresolved. The CDR3 extends over 18 amino acids. Trimming cost V 5 bases and J 1 base, with 23 bases left between them. Germline CDR1 reads TSWWSYY; CDR2 reads QGS. The CDR3 DNA is TGTGCTCTTGGGAATTTTGGGACATGGATGCCTCCCACCGATAAACTCATCTTT. This sequence encodes CALGNFGTWMPPTDKLIF.